This TCR beta chain originates from a study of blood T cell repertoires in COVID-19. Study summary: Sites across the United States, Italy and Spain contributed samples from acute and convalescent COVID-19. PBMCs, B-cell-depleted T cells, or T cells provided the cDNA or gDNA that made up the material.

With V trimmed by 7 bases and J by 1 base, 6 bases remained unmatched. There are 14 residues in the CDR3. Germline V gene sequence: CDR1 MNHEY, CDR2 SVGAGI. In the original analysis: Estimation of nucleated cell counts relied on the amplification of reference gene primers. Profiled with immunoSEQ multiplex PCR; TCRdb holds only in-frame clones, not every one. For V, J and clone size, that table is used; D and trimming come from the DNA. This sample carries 200,000 to 250,000 clones, 85% to 90% of them seen once, and the ten largest clones take roughly 2.6%. This clone appeared once. Enrolment of Seattle patients took place during active infection, and they were followed longitudinally.

The chain uses TRBV6-5 and TRBJ1-1; 7 bases fit TRBD1. Sequences were obtained from peripheral blood. The clonotype comes from a man aged 25-45 years with COVID-19, enrolled during active disease. CDR3: CASTTGVGNTEAFF. The CDR3 nucleotides are TGTGCCAGCACCACAGGGGTGGGGAACACTGAAGCTTTCTTT.